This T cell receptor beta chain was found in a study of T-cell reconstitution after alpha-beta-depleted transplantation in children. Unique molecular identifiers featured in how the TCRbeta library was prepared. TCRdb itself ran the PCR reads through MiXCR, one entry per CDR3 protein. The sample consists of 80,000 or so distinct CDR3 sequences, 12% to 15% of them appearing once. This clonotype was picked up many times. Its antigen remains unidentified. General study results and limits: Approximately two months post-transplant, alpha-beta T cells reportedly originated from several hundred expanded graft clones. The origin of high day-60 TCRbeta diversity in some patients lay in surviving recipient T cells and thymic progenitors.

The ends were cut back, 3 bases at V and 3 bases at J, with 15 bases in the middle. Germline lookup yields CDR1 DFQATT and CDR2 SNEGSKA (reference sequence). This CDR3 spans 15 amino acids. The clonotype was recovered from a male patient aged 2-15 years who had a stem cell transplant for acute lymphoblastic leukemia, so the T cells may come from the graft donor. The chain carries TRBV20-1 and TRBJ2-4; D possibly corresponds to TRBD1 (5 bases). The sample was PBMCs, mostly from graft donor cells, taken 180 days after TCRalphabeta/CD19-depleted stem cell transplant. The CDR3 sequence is CSASELGALKNIQYF. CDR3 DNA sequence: TGCAGTGCTAGTGAGCTAGGGGCCCTCAAAAACATTCAGTACTTC.